Following are 18 T cell receptor beta chains from one sample sequenced in a study of blood T cell repertoires in COVID-19. Using immunoSEQ multiplex PCR, the repertoire was profiled, and TCRdb retains in-frame clones only, with some absent. The sample includes over 100,000 clones, 84% of them seen just once. Sequenced input: peripheral blood. The receptors originated from a man aged 40-49 years with active or convalescent COVID-19.

This clone came up once. The J gene is TRBJ2-5, the V gene TRBV1; no check of the table's D call, TRBD1, against the DNA was made. TRBV1 is flagged as a pseudogene. This CDR3 comprises 15 residues. CDR3 nucleotides: TGCACCAGCAGCCAAGGGCAGGGGCAGGTCGAGACCCAGTACTTC. Protein: CTSSQGQGQVETQYF.

V is TRBV11-2 and J is TRBJ1-6, with D unclear. The germline V and J ends were trimmed by 5 bases and 6 bases, with 11 bases remaining between them. Germline loops: CDR1 SGHAT, CDR2 FQNNGV. This CDR3 region has 14 residues. CDR3 DNA sequence: TGTGCCAGCAGCCAACCCGAGGCTAATTCACCCCTCCACTTT. Translated: CASSQPEANSPLHF.

In its sample, this clone was seen a few times. In nucleotides, the CDR3 is TGTGCCAGCAGCTTACCAGGGGGAAGTTACTATGGCTACACCTTC. Translated: CASSLPGGSYYGYTF. The chain combines TRBV7-8 with TRBJ1-2, with 7 bases matching TRBD1. Looked up from germline, CDR1 is SGHVS and CDR2 is FQNEAQ. Trimming at V came to 2 bases and at J to 3 bases, leaving 6 bases not matched to a gene. The CDR3 length is 15 residues.

J is TRBJ1-1 and V is TRBV25-1; 7 nucleotides line up with TRBD1. V was pared by 1 base and J by 5 bases, with 10 bases of the junction left unmatched. The CDR3 is made up of 16 amino acids. CDR1 MGHDK and CDR2 SYGVNS come from the germline V gene. The CDR3, as DNA: TGTGCCAGCAGTGAATTAGAACCGACAGGGAATACTGAAGCTTTCTTT. Translation gives CASSELEPTGNTEAFF.

The J gene is TRBJ2-3, the V gene TRBV6-5, with 10 nucleotides matching TRBD1. Germline CDR1 and CDR2: MNHEY and SVGAGI. The CDR3 loop spans 15 amino acids. V lost 6 bases and J lost 6; bases outside the gene matches: 9. The CDR3 coding sequence is TGTGCCAGCAGACCCTGGGACAGGGGTAGCGATACGCAGTATTTT. This encodes CASRPWDRGSDTQYF.

In DNA, the CDR3 is TGTGCCAGCAGCTCCACGGGGGGGCTAGGCACAGATACGCAGTATTTT. It translates to CASSSTGGLGTDTQYF. The gene calls are TRBV13 and TRBJ2-3; 8 nucleotides line up with TRBD2. Germline-derived CDR1 and CDR2 are PRHDT and FYEKMQ (reference sequence). J gave up 1 base and V 4 bases, and 7 bases lay outside the gene matches. This CDR3 comprises 16 residues.

The rearrangement joins TRBV20-1 to TRBJ1-6; D ambiguous. Germline V lookup: CDR1 DFQATT, CDR2 SNEGSKA (reference sequence). V was cut by 3 bases and J by 9 bases, with 9 bases left in between. The CDR3 is made up of 12 amino acids. The CDR3 protein is CSASLVGSPLHF. As DNA, the CDR3 is TGCAGTGCTAGTTTGGTCGGTTCACCCCTCCACTTT.

V gene TRBV9 combines with J gene TRBJ2-7; 12 positions agree with TRBD1. Trimming cost V 4 bases and J 5 bases; bases outside gene matches: 7. This CDR3 has 15 amino acids. Germline CDR1 and CDR2: SGDLS and YYNGEE. CDR3 coding DNA: TGTGCCAGCAGCATTGGGACAGGGGGCTCTAACGAGCAGTACTTC. Protein product: CASSIGTGGSNEQYF.

The J gene is TRBJ1-1, the V gene TRBV18; D may be TRBD1 (5 bases). CDR3 length: 13 amino acids. V lost 6 bases, J lost 3 bases, and 11 bases lay in between. The germline V gene encodes CDR1 KGHSH and CDR2 LQKENI. CDR3 amino acids: CASSPRQYTEAFF. DNA of the CDR3: TGTGCCAGCTCCCCCCGACAGTACACTGAAGCTTTCTTT.

The V and J genes are TRBV19 and TRBJ1-6; D is undetermined. V lost 7 bases and J lost 2, with 9 bases in between. The CDR3 is 14 amino acids. Germline V gene lookup returns CDR1 LNHDA and CDR2 SQIVND (reference sequence). CDR3 bases: TGTGCCAGTATGAGCAGGACCTATAATTCACCCCTCCACTTT. Translation gives CASMSRTYNSPLHF. The full variable domain, completed using reference TRBV19 and TRBJ1-6, is DGGITQSPKYLFRKEGQNVTLSCEQNLNHDAMYWYRQDPGQGLRLIYYSQIVNDFQKGDIAEGYSVSREKKESFPLTVTSAQKNPTAFYLCASMSRTYNSPLHFGNGTRLTVT.

The chain combines TRBV9 with TRBJ1-2; TRBD1 might be the D (5 bases). CDR3 length: 13 amino acids. Germline V gene data show CDR1 as SGDLS and CDR2 as YYNGEE. Trimming stripped 0 bases from V and 8 bases from J, with 11 bases between. Here the CDR3 DNA reads TGTGCCAGCAGCGTAGATCAGGGTCACGGCTACACCTTC. Protein sequence: CASSVDQGHGYTF.

The chain carries TRBV19 and TRBJ1-1; TRBD1 matches at 10 bases. With 3 bases clipped from V and 0 bases from J, the junction kept 4 bases outside the gene matches. CDR1 is LNHDA, CDR2 SQIVND, per germline (reference sequence). CDR3 length: 16 residues. The chain's CDR3 is CASSIRQGAMNTEAFF. DNA for the CDR3: TGTGCCAGTAGTATTAGACAGGGGGCGATGAACACTGAAGCTTTCTTT.

The rearrangement uses TRBV7-3 and TRBJ2-7, with D possibly TRBD1 on 6 matching bases. This CDR3 comprises 15 residues. The ends were cut back, 2 bases at V and 1 base at J, with 12 bases in the middle. CDR1 SGHTA and CDR2 FQGTGA come from the germline V gene. Here the CDR3 DNA reads TGTGCCAGCAGCTTATTCGGGACACCATCCTACGAGCAGTACTTC. Its protein is CASSLFGTPSYEQYF.

The rearrangement uses TRBV9 and TRBJ2-2; maybe TRBD2 (6 bases). CDR1 is SGDLS, CDR2 YYNGEE, per germline. Trimming stripped 0 bases from V and 4 bases from J, with 7 bases between. The CDR3 covers 14 residues. The CDR3 sequence is CASSVVGGTGELFF. CDR3 nucleotide sequence: TGTGCCAGCAGCGTAGTCGGGGGCACCGGGGAGCTGTTTTTT.

The chain couples TRBV4-3 to TRBJ1-1; tentative D call: TRBD1 (5 bases). Germline V gene lookup returns CDR1 LGHNA and CDR2 YSLEER. The CDR3 is 15 amino acids. Trimming removed 4 bases from V and 4 bases from J, with 16 bases in between. CDR3 in amino acids: CASSLDDRSTTEAFF. The CDR3 bases are TGCGCCAGCAGCCTAGACGACAGATCGACCACTGAAGCTTTCTTT.

The chain links TRBV2 to TRBJ2-2, with 10 bases identical to TRBD1. The CDR3 has 16 amino acids. From germline, CDR1 is SNHLY and CDR2 FYNNEI. The junction had 3 bases not matched to a gene; V was cut back by 4 bases and J by 1 base. In DNA, the CDR3 is TGTGCCAGCAGTGCTCGGACAGGGGGGAACACCGGGGAGCTGTTTTTT. Translation gives CASSARTGGNTGELFF. The variable domain in full, completed from reference TRBV2 and TRBJ2-2, reads EPEVTQTPSHQVTQMGQEVILRCVPISNHLYFYWYRQILGQKVEFLVSFYNNEISEKSEIFDDQFSVERPDGSNFTLKIRSTKLEDSAMYFCASSARTGGNTGELFFGEGSRLTVL.

This sequence joins TRBV18 and TRBJ1-1, with a weak D call TRBD1 (5 bases). Germline CDR1 reads KGHSH; CDR2 reads LQKENI. The CDR3 consists of 13 residues. V was cut by 4 bases and J by 3 bases, with 9 bases left in between. Here the CDR3 DNA reads TGTGCCAGCTCACAGAAAGGGGACACTGAAGCTTTCTTT. Translating gives CASSQKGDTEAFF.

This chain joins TRBV29-1 and TRBJ1-1; TRBD1 aligns across 9 bases. The CDR3 totals 13 residues. CDR1 is SQVTM and CDR2 is ANQGSEA in the germline V gene. Trimming at V came to 8 bases and at J to 1 base, leaving 5 bases not matched to a gene. This CDR3 reads CSWTGVANTEAFF. The CDR3 DNA reads TGCAGCTGGACAGGGGTGGCGAACACTGAAGCTTTCTTT.